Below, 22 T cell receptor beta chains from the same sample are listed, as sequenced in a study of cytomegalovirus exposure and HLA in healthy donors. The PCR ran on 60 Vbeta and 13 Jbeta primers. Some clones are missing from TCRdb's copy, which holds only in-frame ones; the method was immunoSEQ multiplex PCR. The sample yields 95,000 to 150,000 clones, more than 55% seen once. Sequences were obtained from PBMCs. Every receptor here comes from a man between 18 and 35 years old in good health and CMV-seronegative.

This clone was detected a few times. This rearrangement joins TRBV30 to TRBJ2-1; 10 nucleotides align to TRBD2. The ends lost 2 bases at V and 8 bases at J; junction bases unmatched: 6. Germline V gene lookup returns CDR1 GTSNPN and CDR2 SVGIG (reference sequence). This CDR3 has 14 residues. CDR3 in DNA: TGTGCCTGGAGTACAGCGGGAGGGCCTGATGAGCAGTTCTTC. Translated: CAWSTAGGPDEQFF.

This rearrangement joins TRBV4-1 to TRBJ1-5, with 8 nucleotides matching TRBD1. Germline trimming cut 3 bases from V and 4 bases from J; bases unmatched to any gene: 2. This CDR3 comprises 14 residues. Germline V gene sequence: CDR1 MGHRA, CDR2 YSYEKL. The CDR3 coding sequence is TGCGCCAGCAGCCATCACAGGGGGAATCAGCCCCAGCATTTT. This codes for CASSHHRGNQPQHF.

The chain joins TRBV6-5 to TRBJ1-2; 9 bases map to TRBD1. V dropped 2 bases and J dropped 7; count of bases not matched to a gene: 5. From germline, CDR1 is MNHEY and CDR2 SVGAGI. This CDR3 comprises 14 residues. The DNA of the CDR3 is TGTGCCAGCAGTTACGGACAGGGGAGAGGTGGCTACACCTTC. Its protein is CASSYGQGRGGYTF.

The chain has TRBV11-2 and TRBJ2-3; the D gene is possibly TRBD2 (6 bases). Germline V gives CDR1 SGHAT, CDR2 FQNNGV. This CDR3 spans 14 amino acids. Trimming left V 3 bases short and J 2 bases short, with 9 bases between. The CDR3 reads CASSLGDFTDTQYF. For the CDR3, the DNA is TGTGCCAGCAGCTTGGGGGACTTCACAGATACGCAGTATTTT.

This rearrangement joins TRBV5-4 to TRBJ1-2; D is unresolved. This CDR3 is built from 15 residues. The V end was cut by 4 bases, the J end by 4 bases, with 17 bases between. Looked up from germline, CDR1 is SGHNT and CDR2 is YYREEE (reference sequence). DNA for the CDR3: TGTGCCAGCAGCCGAGAATGGAGGGCCTCCTATGGCTACACCTTC. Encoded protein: CASSREWRASYGYTF.

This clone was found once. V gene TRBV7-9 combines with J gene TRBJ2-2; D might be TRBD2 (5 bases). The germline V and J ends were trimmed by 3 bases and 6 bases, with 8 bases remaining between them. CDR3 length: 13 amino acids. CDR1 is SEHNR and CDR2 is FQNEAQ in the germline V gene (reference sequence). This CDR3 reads CASSLGRSGELFF. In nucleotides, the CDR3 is TGTGCCAGCAGCTTGGGGAGATCCGGGGAGCTGTTTTTT. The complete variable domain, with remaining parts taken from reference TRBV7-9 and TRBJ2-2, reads DTGVSQNPRHKITKRGQNVTFRCDPISEHNRLYWYRQTLGQGPEFLTYFQNEAQLEKSRLLSDRFSAERPKGSFSTLEIQRTEQGDSAMYLCASSLGRSGELFFGEGSRLTVL.

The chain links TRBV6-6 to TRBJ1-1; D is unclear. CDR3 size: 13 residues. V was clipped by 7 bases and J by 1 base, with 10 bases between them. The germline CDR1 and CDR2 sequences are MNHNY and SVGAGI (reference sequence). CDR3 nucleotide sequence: TGTGCCAGCAACTTAGAGAGGAACACTGAAGCTTTCTTT. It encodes CASNLERNTEAFF.

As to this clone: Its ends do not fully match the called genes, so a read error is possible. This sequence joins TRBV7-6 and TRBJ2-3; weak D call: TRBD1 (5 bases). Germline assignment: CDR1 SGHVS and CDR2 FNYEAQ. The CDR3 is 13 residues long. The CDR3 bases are TGTGCCACAGGGCCCCCGAGCACCGATACGCAGTATTTT. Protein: CATGPPSTDTQYF. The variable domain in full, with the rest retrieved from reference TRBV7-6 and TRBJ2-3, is GAGVSQSPRYKVTKRGQDVALRCDPISGHVSLYWYRQALGQGPEFLTYFNYEAQQDKSGLPNDRFSAERPEGSISTLTIQRTEQRDSAMYRCATGPPSTDTQYFGPGTRLTVL.

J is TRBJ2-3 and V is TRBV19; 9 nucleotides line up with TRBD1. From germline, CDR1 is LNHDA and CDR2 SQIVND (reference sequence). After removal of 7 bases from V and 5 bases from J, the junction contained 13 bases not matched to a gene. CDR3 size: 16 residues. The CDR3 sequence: CASTVTGGLLGDTQYF. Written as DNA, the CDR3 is TGTGCCAGTACCGTGACAGGGGGTCTCCTGGGAGATACGCAGTATTTT.

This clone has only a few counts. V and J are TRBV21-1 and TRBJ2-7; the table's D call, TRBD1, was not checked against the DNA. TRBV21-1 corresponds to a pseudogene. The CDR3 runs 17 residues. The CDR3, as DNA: TGTGCCAGCAGCAATGACGAGACAGGGGGCGGATTCCGCGAGCAGTACTTC. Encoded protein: CASSNDETGGGFREQYF.

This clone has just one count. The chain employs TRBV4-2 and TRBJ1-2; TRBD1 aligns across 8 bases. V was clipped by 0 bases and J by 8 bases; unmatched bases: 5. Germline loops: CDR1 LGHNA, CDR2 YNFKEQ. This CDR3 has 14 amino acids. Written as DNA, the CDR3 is TGTGCCAGCAGCCAAGACCAGGGGGCGCGGGGCTACACCTTC. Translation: CASSQDQGARGYTF.

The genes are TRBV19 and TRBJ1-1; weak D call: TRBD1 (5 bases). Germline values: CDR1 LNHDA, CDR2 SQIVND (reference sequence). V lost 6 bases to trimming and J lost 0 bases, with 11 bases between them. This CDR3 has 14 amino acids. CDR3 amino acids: CASSLWGVNTEAFF. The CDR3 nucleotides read TGTGCCAGTAGCCTCTGGGGGGTGAACACTGAAGCTTTCTTT. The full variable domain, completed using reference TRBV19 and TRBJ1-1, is DGGITQSPKYLFRKEGQNVTLSCEQNLNHDAMYWYRQDPGQGLRLIYYSQIVNDFQKGDIAEGYSVSREKKESFPLTVTSAQKNPTAFYLCASSLWGVNTEAFFGQGTRLTVV.

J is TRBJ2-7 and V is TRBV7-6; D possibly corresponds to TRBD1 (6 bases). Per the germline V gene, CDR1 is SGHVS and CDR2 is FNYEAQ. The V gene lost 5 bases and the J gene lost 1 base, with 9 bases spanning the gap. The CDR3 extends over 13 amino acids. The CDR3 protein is CASSTGISYEQYF. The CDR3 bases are TGTGCCAGCAGCACAGGGATTTCCTACGAGCAGTACTTC.

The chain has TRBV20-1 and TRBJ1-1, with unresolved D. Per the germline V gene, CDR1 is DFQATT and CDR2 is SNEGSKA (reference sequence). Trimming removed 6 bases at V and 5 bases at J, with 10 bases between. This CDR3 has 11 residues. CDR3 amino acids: CSAHSGTEAFF. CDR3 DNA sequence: TGCAGTGCCCATTCGGGGACTGAAGCTTTCTTT.

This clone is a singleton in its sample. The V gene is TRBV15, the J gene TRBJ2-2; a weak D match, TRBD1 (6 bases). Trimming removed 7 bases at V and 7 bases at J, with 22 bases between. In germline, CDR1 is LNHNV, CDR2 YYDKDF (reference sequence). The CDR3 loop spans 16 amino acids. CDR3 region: CATNISFGTPNGELFF. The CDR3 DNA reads TGTGCCACCAACATTAGCTTTGGGACACCCAACGGGGAGCTGTTTTTT.

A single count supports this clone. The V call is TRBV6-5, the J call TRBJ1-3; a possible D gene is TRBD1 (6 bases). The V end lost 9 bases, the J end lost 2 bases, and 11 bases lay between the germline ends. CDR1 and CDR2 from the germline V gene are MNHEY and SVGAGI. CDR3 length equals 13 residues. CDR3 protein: CASRKGAGNTIYF. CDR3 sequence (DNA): TGTGCCAGTCGGAAGGGGGCTGGAAACACCATATATTTT.

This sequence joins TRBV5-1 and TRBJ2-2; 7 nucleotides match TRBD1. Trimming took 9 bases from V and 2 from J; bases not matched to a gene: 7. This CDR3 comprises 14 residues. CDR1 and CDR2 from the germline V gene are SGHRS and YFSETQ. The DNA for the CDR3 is TGCGCCACAAGGGGACAGATTAACACCGGGGAGCTGTTTTTT. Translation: CATRGQINTGELFF.

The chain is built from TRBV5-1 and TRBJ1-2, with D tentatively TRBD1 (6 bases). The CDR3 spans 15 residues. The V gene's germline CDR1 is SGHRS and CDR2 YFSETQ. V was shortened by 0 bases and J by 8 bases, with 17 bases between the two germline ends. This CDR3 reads CASSLVARGMEGYTF. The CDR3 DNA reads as TGCGCCAGCAGCTTGGTGGCCAGGGGAATGGAAGGCTACACCTTC.

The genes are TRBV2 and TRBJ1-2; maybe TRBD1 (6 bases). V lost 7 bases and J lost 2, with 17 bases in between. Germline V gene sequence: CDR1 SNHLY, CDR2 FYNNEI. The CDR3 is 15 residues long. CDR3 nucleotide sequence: TGTGCCAGCAACCAGCCGGGGGGCCTCAACTATGGCTACACCTTC. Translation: CASNQPGGLNYGYTF.

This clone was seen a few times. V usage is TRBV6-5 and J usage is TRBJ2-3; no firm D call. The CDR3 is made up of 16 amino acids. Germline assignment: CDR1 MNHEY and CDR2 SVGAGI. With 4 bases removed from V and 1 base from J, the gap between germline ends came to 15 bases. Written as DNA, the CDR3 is TGTGCCAGCAGTTTCCTACCAAACGCGGGCACAGATACGCAGTATTTT. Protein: CASSFLPNAGTDTQYF.

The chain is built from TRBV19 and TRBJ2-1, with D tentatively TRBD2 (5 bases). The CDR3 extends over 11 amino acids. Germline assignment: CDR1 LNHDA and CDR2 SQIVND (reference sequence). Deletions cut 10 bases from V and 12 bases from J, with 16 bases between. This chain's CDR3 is CAIQVGGWQFF. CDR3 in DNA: TGTGCCATCCAAGTGGGCGGGTGGCAGTTCTTC.

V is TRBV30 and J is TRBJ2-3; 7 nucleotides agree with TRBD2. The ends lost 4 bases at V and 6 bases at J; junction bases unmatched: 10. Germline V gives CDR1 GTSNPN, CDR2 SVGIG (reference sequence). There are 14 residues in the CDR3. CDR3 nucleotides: TGTGCCTGGACCACTAGCGCGGGCGGGGATACGCAGTATTTT. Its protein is CAWTTSAGGDTQYF.